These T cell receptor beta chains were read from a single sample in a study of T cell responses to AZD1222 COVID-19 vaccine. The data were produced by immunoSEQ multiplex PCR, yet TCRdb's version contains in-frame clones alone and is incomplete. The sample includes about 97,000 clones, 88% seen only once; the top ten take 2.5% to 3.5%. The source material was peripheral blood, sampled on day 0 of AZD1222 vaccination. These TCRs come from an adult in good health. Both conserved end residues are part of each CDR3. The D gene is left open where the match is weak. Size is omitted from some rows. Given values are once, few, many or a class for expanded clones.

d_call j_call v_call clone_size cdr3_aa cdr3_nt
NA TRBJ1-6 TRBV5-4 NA CATHEGAYLNSPLHF TGTGCCACCCACGAGGGAGCATACCTGAATTCACCCCTCCACTTT
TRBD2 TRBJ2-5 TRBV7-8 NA CASSAGLAEIQETQYF TGTGCCAGCAGCGCCGGACTAGCGGAGATTCAAGAGACCCAGTACTTC
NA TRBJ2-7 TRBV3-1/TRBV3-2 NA CASSQDVRSYEQYF TGTGCCAGCAGCCAAGACGTAAGGTCCTACGAGCAGTACTTC
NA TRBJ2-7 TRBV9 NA CASSEGAGTKEQYF TGTGCCAGCAGCGAGGGGGCAGGGACTAAGGAGCAGTACTTC
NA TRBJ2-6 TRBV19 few CASIAGASGPGANVLTF TGTGCCAGCATTGCAGGGGCCTCGGGCCCTGGGGCCAACGTCCTGACTTTC
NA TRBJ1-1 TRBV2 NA CASSGEVNTEAFF TGTGCCAGCAGTGGGGAGGTGAACACTGAAGCTTTCTTT
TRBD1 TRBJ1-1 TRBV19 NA CASRDRDNTEAFF TGTGCCAGTAGGGACAGGGACAACACTGAAGCTTTCTTT
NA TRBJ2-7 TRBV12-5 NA CASGNGAGSYEQYF TGTGCTAGTGGTAACGGAGCCGGATCCTACGAGCAGTACTTC
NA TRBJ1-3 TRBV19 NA CASSRNTIYF TGTGCCAGTAGTAGAAACACCATATATTTT
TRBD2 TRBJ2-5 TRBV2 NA CASSGPTSGAYQETQYF TGTGCCAGCAGTGGGCCCACTAGCGGGGCGTACCAAGAGACCCAGTACTTC
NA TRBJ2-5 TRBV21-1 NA CASNRTWLAGETQETQYF TGTGCCAGCAACCGAACATGGCTAGCGGGGGAAACTCAAGAGACCCAGTACTTC
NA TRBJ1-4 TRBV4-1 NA CASSQDRPREGEKLFF TGCGCCAGCAGCCAAGATCGGCCGAGGGAGGGTGAAAAACTGTTTTTT
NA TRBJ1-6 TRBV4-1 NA CASSQSTVDNSPLHF TGCGCCAGCAGCCAATCGACAGTGGATAACTCACCCCTCCACTTT
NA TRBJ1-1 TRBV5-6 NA CASSLAQVRAEAFF TGTGCCAGCAGCTTGGCCCAGGTCCGGGCTGAAGCTTTCTTT
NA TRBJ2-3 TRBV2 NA CASRSNGLGLDTQYF TGTGCCAGCAGATCCAATGGTTTGGGCTTAGATACGCAGTATTTT
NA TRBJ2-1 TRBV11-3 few CASSPGTKFEQFF TGTGCCAGCAGCCCCGGGACCAAGTTTGAGCAGTTCTTC